This T cell receptor (beta chain) is drawn from a study of blood T cell repertoires in COVID-19. Germline CDR1 and CDR2: SGHRS and YFSETQ. V dropped 3 bases and J dropped 3 bases, with 18 bases sitting between them. CDR3 length: 16 amino acids. Some clones are missing from TCRdb's copy, which holds only in-frame ones; the method was immunoSEQ multiplex PCR. The profile shows some 510,000 clones, 85% to 90% of them singletons. The receptor was isolated from a middle-aged woman who had recovered from COVID-19. The sample was PBMCs or T cells enriched from blood (not recorded which). This chain connects TRBV5-1 to TRBJ1-1, with D possibly being TRBD1 (5 bases). The CDR3 DNA reads as TGCGCCAGCAGCTCCTCCGCGGGGGGGGTGGACACTGAAGCTTTCTTT. Its protein is CASSSSAGGVDTEAFF.